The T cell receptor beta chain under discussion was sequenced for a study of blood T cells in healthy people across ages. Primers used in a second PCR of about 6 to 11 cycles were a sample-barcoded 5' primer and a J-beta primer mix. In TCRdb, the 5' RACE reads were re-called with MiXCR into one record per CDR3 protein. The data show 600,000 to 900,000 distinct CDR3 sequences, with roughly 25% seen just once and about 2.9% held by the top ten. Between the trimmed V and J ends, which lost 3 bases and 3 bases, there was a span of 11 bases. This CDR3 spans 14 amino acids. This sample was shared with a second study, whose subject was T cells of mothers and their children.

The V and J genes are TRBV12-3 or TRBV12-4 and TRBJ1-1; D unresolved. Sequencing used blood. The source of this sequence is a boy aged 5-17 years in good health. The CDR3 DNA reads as TGTGCCAGCAGTTTCAATATGGGCGACACTGAAGCTTTCTTT. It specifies CASSFNMGDTEAFF.